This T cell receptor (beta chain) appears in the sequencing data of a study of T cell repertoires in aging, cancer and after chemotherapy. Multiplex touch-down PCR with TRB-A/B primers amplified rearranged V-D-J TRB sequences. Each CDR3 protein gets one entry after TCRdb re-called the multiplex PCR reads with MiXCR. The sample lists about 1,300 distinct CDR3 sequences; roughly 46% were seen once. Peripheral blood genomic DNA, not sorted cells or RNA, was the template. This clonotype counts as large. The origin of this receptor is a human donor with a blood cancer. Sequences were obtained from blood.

This CDR3 reads CASSSTPGTDTQYF. For the CDR3, the DNA is TGTGCCAGCAGCTCCACCCCCGGGACAGATACGCAGTATTTT. The chain couples TRBV13 to TRBJ2-3; D is unresolved. Trimming took off 4 bases at V and 3 bases at J, with 11 bases between the two ends. This CDR3 has 14 amino acids. Germline V gives CDR1 PRHDT, CDR2 FYEKMQ (reference sequence).